The 13 T cell receptor beta chains below were found in one sample sequenced in a study of Ad26.COV2.S vaccination and SARS-CoV-2 variants. The protocol was immunoSEQ multiplex PCR, while the TCRdb copy is restricted to in-frame clones and leaves out a portion. This table holds about 350,000 clones, roughly 89% found once. This sample's treatment: some 19 received Ad26.COV2.S at low or high dose, single or two shots; 5 received placebo; per-sample allocation not given. Sample collection was performed on day 63 after the first vaccine or placebo injection. The sequences come from peripheral blood, collected in a trial of Ad26.COV2.S vaccine versus placebo. The receptors were sampled from a person aged 18-60 years who received the Ad26.COV2.S COVID-19 vaccine or a placebo.

The chain uses TRBV15 and TRBJ1-2, with 10 nucleotides matching TRBD1. The J segment lost 4 bases and the V segment lost 5 bases, leaving 7 bases of the junction unmatched. The germline gives CDR1 LNHNV, CDR2 YYDKDF (reference sequence). CDR3 length: 15 amino acids. The CDR3 spells CATSQGQGPFYGYTF. In DNA, the CDR3 is TGTGCCACCAGCCAGGGACAGGGGCCCTTCTATGGCTACACCTTC.

Only one count was recorded for this clone. The chain joins TRBV5-5 to TRBJ1-1; D might be TRBD1 (6 bases). There are 16 residues in the CDR3. V was pared by 5 bases and J by 4 bases, with 21 bases between. Germline V gives CDR1 SGHKS, CDR2 YYEKEE (reference sequence). The CDR3 bases are TGTGCCAGCAGACAGGGAAGAGGCGAAGTAACCACTGAAGCTTTCTTT. Residues: CASRQGRGEVTTEAFF.

V gene TRBV27 combines with J gene TRBJ2-3; D is unresolved. CDR3 length equals 13 residues. Trimming pared 3 bases from V and 4 bases from J, leaving 8 bases between. Per the germline V gene, CDR1 is MNHEY and CDR2 is SMNVEV (reference sequence). CDR3 coding DNA: TGTGCCAGCAGTTTCCAACGTTCAGATACGCAGTATTTT. Protein sequence: CASSFQRSDTQYF.

The rearrangement joins TRBV4-2 to TRBJ2-1, with 9 bases lining up with TRBD2. With 0 bases clipped from V and 6 bases from J, the junction kept 15 bases outside the gene matches. The CDR3 sequence is 19 residues long. Germline loops: CDR1 LGHNA, CDR2 YNFKEQ. The CDR3 DNA follows: TGTGCCAGCAGCCAAGACCGCATTAGCGGGAGTCCTCTCGGCAATGAGCAGTTCTTC. Its protein product is CASSQDRISGSPLGNEQFF.

The rearrangement uses TRBV7-9 and TRBJ2-5; no reliable D call. The CDR3 sequence is 14 residues long. Germline V lookup: CDR1 SEHNR, CDR2 FQNEAQ (reference sequence). The germline V and J ends were trimmed by 3 bases and 4 bases, with 12 bases remaining between them. DNA of the CDR3: TGTGCCAGCAGCTTCGGGTTTTTGATAGAGACCCAGTACTTC. Its translation is CASSFGFLIETQYF.

This chain connects TRBV27 to TRBJ2-7, with D maybe TRBD2 (6 bases). The CDR3 spans 11 residues. V lost 5 bases to trimming and J lost 9 bases, with 11 bases between them. The germline V gene encodes CDR1 MNHEY and CDR2 SMNVEV (reference sequence). This chain's CDR3 is CASSMGGVQYF. The CDR3 region has the DNA TGTGCCAGCAGTATGGGGGGAGTGCAGTACTTC.

Only one count was recorded for this clone. The chain has TRBV2 and TRBJ1-6, with D possibly being TRBD1 (5 bases). Germline assignment: CDR1 SNHLY and CDR2 FYNNEI. CDR3 length equals 17 residues. V lost 3 bases and J lost 13, with 25 bases in between. Here the CDR3 reads CASSETVFGTSYVPLHF. Written as DNA, the CDR3 is TGTGCCAGCAGTGAGACTGTATTTGGGACCTCCTATGTCCCCCTCCACTTT.

This clone has only one observation. This CDR3 is CASSDTRRNQPQHF. As DNA, the CDR3 is TGTGCCAGTAGCGACACCCGCCGCAATCAGCCCCAGCATTTT. The chain recombines TRBV19 with TRBJ1-5; no reliable D call. V was shortened by 6 bases and J by 2 bases, with 11 bases between the two germline ends. The CDR3 has 14 residues. Germline V CDR1 and CDR2: LNHDA, SQIVND (reference sequence).

The J gene is TRBJ2-5, the V gene TRBV5-1, with 10 nucleotides matching TRBD1. Trimming removed 4 bases from V and 1 base from J; junction bases left unmatched: 19. CDR3 length: 20 residues. Germline-derived CDR1 and CDR2 are SGHRS and YFSETQ. The CDR3 protein is CASSPTSQTGGRKLQETQYF. CDR3 DNA: TGCGCCAGCAGCCCCACATCCCAGACAGGGGGCCGCAAACTCCAAGAGACCCAGTACTTC.

The gene calls are TRBV7-9 and TRBJ2-3; D not resolved. CDR1 and CDR2 from the germline V gene are SEHNR and FQNEAQ (reference sequence). The CDR3 has 13 residues. With 5 bases removed from V and 4 bases from J, the gap between germline ends came to 10 bases. Here the CDR3 DNA reads TGTGCCAGCAGCGAACTTCCCGCAGATACGCAGTATTTT. Translation gives CASSELPADTQYF.

Of note for this clone: The sample has other DNA sequences that encode this CDR3 too. This chain uses TRBV7-9 with TRBJ2-7; the match to TRBD2 covers 8 bases. CDR3 length: 14 residues. V shed 5 bases, J shed 1 base, and the junction held 4 bases outside the gene matches. The germline CDR1 and CDR2 sequences are SEHNR and FQNEAQ (reference sequence). As DNA, the CDR3 is TGTGCCAGCAGCCCACTAGCGGCTTCCTACGAGCAGTACTTC. Translation: CASSPLAASYEQYF.

J is TRBJ1-3 and V is TRBV20-1, with D perhaps matching TRBD1 (5 bases). The CDR3 consists of 14 residues. The ends were cut back, 3 bases at V and 2 bases at J, with 11 bases in the middle. Germline values: CDR1 DFQATT, CDR2 SNEGSKA (reference sequence). For the CDR3, the DNA is TGCAGTGCTAGTCCCGGGGGAGCTGGAAACACCATATATTTT. Translated: CSASPGGAGNTIYF.

The genes are TRBV5-6 and TRBJ1-3; D is uncertain. Trimming removed 1 base from V and 0 bases from J, with 11 bases in between. The CDR3 is 16 amino acids. Germline CDR1 SGHDT, CDR2 YYEEEE. CDR3 sequence (DNA): TGTGCCAGCAGCTTGTATGGTTCTAGCTCTGGAAACACCATATATTTT. This translates into CASSLYGSSSGNTIYF.